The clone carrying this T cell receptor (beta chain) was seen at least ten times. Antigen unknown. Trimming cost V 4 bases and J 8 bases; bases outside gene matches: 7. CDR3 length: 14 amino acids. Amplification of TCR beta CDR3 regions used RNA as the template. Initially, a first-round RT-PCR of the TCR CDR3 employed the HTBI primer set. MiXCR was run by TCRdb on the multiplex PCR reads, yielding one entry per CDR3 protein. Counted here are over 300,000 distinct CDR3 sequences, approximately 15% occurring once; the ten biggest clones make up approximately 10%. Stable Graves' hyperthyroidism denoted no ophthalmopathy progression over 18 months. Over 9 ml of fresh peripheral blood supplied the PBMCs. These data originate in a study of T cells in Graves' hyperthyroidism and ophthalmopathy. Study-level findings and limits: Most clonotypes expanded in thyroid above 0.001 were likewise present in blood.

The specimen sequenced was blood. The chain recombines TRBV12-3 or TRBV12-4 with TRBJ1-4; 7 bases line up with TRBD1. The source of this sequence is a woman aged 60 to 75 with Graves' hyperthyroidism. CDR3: CASSSLQGIEKLFF. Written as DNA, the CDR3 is TGTGCCAGCAGTTCGCTACAGGGGATAGAAAAACTGTTTTTT.